This T cell receptor (beta chain) was profiled in a study of shared clonotypes between healthy human individuals. Study-wide context: For every donor, three CD4 naive, three CD4 memory, two CD8 naive and one CD8 memory plates were used.

V gave up 2 bases and J gave up 6 bases, with 11 bases separating them. This CDR3 has 14 residues. Germline CDR1 is MNHNS and CDR2 is SASEGT. For sorted subsets, about 200 ng DNA per replicate equaled about 27,000 T cell genomes. Produced via immunoSEQ multiplex PCR; TCRdb's table is partial and in-frame only. Of hundreds of thousands of clones listed, about 97% are singletons. This clonotype was sampled from a woman aged 25 to 39 in good health. The sequenced sample was naive CD4+ T cells sorted from blood. Documented subset: CD45RA+ positively selected. The chain couples TRBV6-1 to TRBJ1-5, with D perhaps matching TRBD1 (5 bases). In DNA, the CDR3 is TGTGCCAGCAGTGAAATAGAGGGGCGTCAGCCCCAGCATTTT. This encodes CASSEIEGRQPQHF.